The 15 T cell receptor beta chains reported below all come from one sample, sequenced in a study of T cell responses to AZD1222 COVID-19 vaccine. The repertoire was sequenced with immunoSEQ multiplex PCR; TCRdb's copy has only in-frame clones and lacks some. The sample lists 25,000 to 30,000 clones, nearly 95% occurring once. This specimen was peripheral blood, taken on day 0 of AZD1222 vaccination. All receptors derive from an adult in good health.

The chain combines TRBV27 with TRBJ2-7; D is ambiguous. Trimming stripped 5 bases from V and 3 bases from J, with 23 bases between. CDR3 length: 17 residues. Germline V gene lookup returns CDR1 MNHEY and CDR2 SMNVEV (reference sequence). The CDR3, as DNA: TGTGCCAGCAGTGCAAGTGGAATGCCGTTTTCCTACTACGAGCAGTACTTC. It is translated as CASSASGMPFSYYEQYF.

V gene TRBV19 combines with J gene TRBJ2-1; unclear D gene. The germline gives CDR1 LNHDA, CDR2 SQIVND (reference sequence). V gave up 5 bases and J gave up 4 bases, with 9 bases separating them. The CDR3 has 13 amino acids. The CDR3: CASSVDGYNEQFF. CDR3 bases: TGTGCCAGTAGTGTGGACGGGTACAATGAGCAGTTCTTC.

The V and J genes are TRBV7-8 and TRBJ2-3; TRBD1 matches at 9 bases. CDR3 length equals 18 residues. From germline, CDR1 is SGHVS and CDR2 FQNEAQ. The V and J ends lost 6 bases and 0 bases, in that order; junction bases with no gene match: 13. The CDR3 sequence: CASSPRDRAPNSTDTQYF. In DNA, the CDR3 is TGTGCCAGCAGTCCGCGGGACAGGGCCCCGAATAGCACAGATACGCAGTATTTT. The full variable domain, in which reference TRBV7-8 and TRBJ2-3 provide the parts outside the CDR3, is GAGVSQSPRYKVAKRGQDVALRCDPISGHVSLFWYQQALGQGPEFLTYFQNEAQLDKSGLPSDRFFAERPEGSVSTLKIQRTQQEDSAVYLCASSPRDRAPNSTDTQYFGPGTRLTVL.

The genes are TRBV28 and TRBJ1-5; D is unclear. Germline CDR1 reads MDHEN; CDR2 reads SYDVKM. This CDR3 is built from 13 residues. Between the trimmed V and J ends, which lost 7 bases and 6 bases, there was a span of 13 bases. The CDR3: CASKRGEGQPQHF. For the CDR3, the DNA is TGTGCCAGCAAACGGGGAGAGGGTCAGCCCCAGCATTTT.

The rearrangement joins TRBV7-9 to TRBJ2-1; TRBD1 is a possible D gene (6 bases). The CDR3 is made up of 14 amino acids. Germline CDR1 SEHNR, CDR2 FQNEAQ (reference sequence). Trimming cost V 6 bases and J 6 bases, with 15 bases left between them. In nucleotides, the CDR3 is TGTGCCAGCAGGGGGGCCACCGTCCCCAATGAGCAGTTCTTC. This codes for CASRGATVPNEQFF.

The genes are TRBV14 and TRBJ1-2, with TRBD1 as a possible D gene (6 bases). CDR1 and CDR2 (germline): SGHDN, FVKESK. Between the trimmed V and J ends, which lost 6 bases and 3 bases, there was a span of 17 bases. The CDR3 is 15 amino acids. The CDR3 region has the DNA TGTGCCAGCAGTCGCACATTCAGGGGTTACTATGGCTACACCTTC. Protein product: CASSRTFRGYYGYTF.

V usage is TRBV3-1 (or the pseudogene TRBV3-2) and J usage is TRBJ2-5; D call uncertain. Trimming shortened V by 1 base and J by 1 base, and 7 bases separated the two germline ends. The CDR3 runs 14 residues. Germline values: CDR1 LGHDT, CDR2 YNNKEL (reference sequence). CDR3 region: CASSQVSIQETQYF. CDR3 nucleotide sequence: TGTGCCAGCAGCCAAGTCAGCATCCAAGAGACCCAGTACTTC.

The J gene is TRBJ1-1, the V gene TRBV30; TRBD1 is a possible D gene (5 bases). In germline, CDR1 is GTSNPN, CDR2 SVGIG (reference sequence). V lost 3 bases and J 5 bases, leaving 13 bases between the germline ends. The CDR3 extends over 13 amino acids. The CDR3 spells CAWSSLGGTEAFF. Here the CDR3 DNA reads TGTGCCTGGAGCTCGCTCGGGGGGACTGAAGCTTTCTTT.

This clone was seen a few times. The CDR3 nucleotides are TGTGCCAGCAGCCGGACAGTTTACGAGCAGTACTTC. This translates into CASSRTVYEQYF. The chain couples TRBV7-9 to TRBJ2-7; a weak D match, TRBD1 (6 bases). This CDR3 has 12 amino acids. The V gene lost 5 bases and the J gene lost 4 bases, with 9 bases spanning the gap. Germline values: CDR1 SEHNR, CDR2 FQNEAQ (reference sequence). Full variable domain (missing parts from reference TRBV7-9 and TRBJ2-7): DTGVSQNPRHKITKRGQNVTFRCDPISEHNRLYWYRQTLGQGPEFLTYFQNEAQLEKSRLLSDRFSAERPKGSFSTLEIQRTEQGDSAMYLCASSRTVYEQYFGPGTRLTVT.

CDR3 bases: TGTGCCAGCAGCCCTCCGGGACACTTTCGGCCCCAGCATTTT. It codes for CASSPPGHFRPQHF. The chain is built from TRBV3-1 (or the pseudogene TRBV3-2) and TRBJ1-5; D perhaps matches TRBD1 (6 bases). The CDR3 totals 14 residues. The V and J ends lost 4 bases and 9 bases respectively, with 16 bases between them. Germline values: CDR1 LGHDT, CDR2 YNNKEL (reference sequence).

The rearrangement uses TRBV6-5 and TRBJ1-1; weak D call: TRBD1 (6 bases). The V end lost 11 bases, the J end lost 0 bases, and 16 bases lay between the germline ends. The CDR3 is made up of 14 amino acids. Looked up from germline, CDR1 is MNHEY and CDR2 is SVGAGI. CDR3 nucleotides: TGTGCCGGGACTCTTGGGACATTGAACACTGAAGCTTTCTTT. Protein product: CAGTLGTLNTEAFF.

The chain joins TRBV5-1 to TRBJ1-6, with TRBD1 matching over 7 bases. The V gene end was trimmed by 2 bases and the J gene end by 10 bases; junction bases not matched to a gene: 9. This CDR3 region has 15 residues. Germline CDR1 reads SGHRS; CDR2 reads YFSETQ. DNA of the CDR3: TGCGCCAGCAGCTTATTTTCAGGGGGAGTATCACCCCTCCACTTT. This translates into CASSLFSGGVSPLHF.

The chain is built from TRBV28 and TRBJ1-5, with D tentatively TRBD1 (5 bases). Trimming removed 7 bases at V and 2 bases at J, with 9 bases between. Germline V CDR1 and CDR2: MDHEN, SYDVKM. This CDR3 region has 13 residues. As DNA, the CDR3 is TGTGCCAGCAAAAGGGGTGGCAATCAGCCCCAGCATTTT. Translating it yields CASKRGGNQPQHF.

The rearrangement joins TRBV28 to TRBJ1-5; TRBD1 matches 7 bases. The V segment lost 7 bases and the J segment 1 base; nucleotides outside the gene matches: 7. Looked up from germline, CDR1 is MDHEN and CDR2 is SYDVKM. The CDR3 is made up of 15 amino acids. CDR3 DNA sequence: TGTGCCAGCAAGAATGGACAGGCGAGCAATCAGCCCCAGCATTTT. This sequence encodes CASKNGQASNQPQHF.

This sequence joins TRBV5-1 and TRBJ2-5; D is unresolved. Looked up from germline, CDR1 is SGHRS and CDR2 is YFSETQ. Trimming removed 4 bases from V and 5 bases from J, with 6 bases in between. This CDR3 comprises 11 residues. Here the CDR3 DNA reads TGCGCCAGCAGCCGGCGGGAGACCCAGTACTTC. It codes for CASSRRETQYF.